This is a list of T cell receptor beta chains from one sample in a study of shared clonotypes between healthy human individuals. Sequenced by immunoSEQ multiplex PCR; TCRdb stores in-frame clones only, minus some. The sample includes about 680,000 clones, 60% to 75% seen only once; the top ten take around 1.7%. Sequenced sample: memory CD4+ T cells sorted from blood. All receptors come from a woman in her twenties or thirties in good health. The CDR3 runs from the conserved cysteine through the conserved F or W. D genes are given only for firm matches. Some rows mark clone size as missing; the rest say once, few, many or name a class of expanded clone.

J,size,V,D,DNA,CDR3
TRBJ2-7,.,TRBV6-6,TRBD1,TGTGCCAGCAGCCCGGGACAGGGGACCTACGAGCAGTACTTC,CASSPGQGTYEQYF
TRBJ1-5,few,TRBV28,.,TGTGCCAGCAATCAAAGGCACGGGGGTAAACAGCCCCAGCATTTT,CASNQRHGGKQPQHF
TRBJ2-5,.,TRBV5-1,TRBD1,TGCGCCAGCAGCCACCGGACAGGCCAAGAGACCCAGTACTTC,CASSHRTGQETQYF
TRBJ1-1,.,TRBV30,.,TGTGCCTGGATGACCTTCAGCTCTGAAGCTTTCTTT,CAWMTFSSEAFF
TRBJ2-3,.,TRBV5-1,.,TGCGCCAGCAGCTTGGCCTCTACTGGCACAGATACGCAGTATTTT,CASSLASTGTDTQYF
TRBJ2-5,.,TRBV9,TRBD2,TGTGCCAGCAGCGTAGTGGGTAGCGGGGAACAAGAGACCCAGTACTTC,CASSVVGSGEQETQYF
TRBJ1-5,few,TRBV7-2,.,TGTGCCAGCAGTTCCGACGTCCTCAGCAATCAGCCCCAGCATTTT,CASSSDVLSNQPQHF
TRBJ1-1,.,TRBV7-9,TRBD1,TGTGCCAGCAGCTTAGATACAGGGGTGAACACTGAAGCTTTCTTT,CASSLDTGVNTEAFF
TRBJ2-7,.,TRBV5-1,.,TGCGCCACCTCACCCACGGGGTGGGAGACCTACGAGCAGTACTTC,CATSPTGWETYEQYF
TRBJ2-1,.,TRBV5-1,.,TGCGCCAGCGCGACGGGATCGTCGGGTGATGAGCAGTTCTTC,CASATGSSGDEQFF
TRBJ2-7,.,TRBV11-2,.,TGTGCCAGCAGCTTAGATGGAATCCTAGCCTACGAGCAGTACTTC,CASSLDGILAYEQYF
TRBJ2-7,.,TRBV5-1,TRBD1,TGCGCCAGCACGGCAGGGGGCGATCCCTACGAGCAGTACTTC,CASTAGGDPYEQYF
TRBJ2-2,.,TRBV28,.,TGTGCCAGCTCGTGGAGGGGGACCGGGGAGCTGTTTTTT,CASSWRGTGELFF
TRBJ2-7,once,TRBV5-1,.,TGCGCCAGCAGCTTGGGAGACACCGGCTACGAGCAGTACTTC,CASSLGDTGYEQYF
TRBJ1-2,.,TRBV2,.,TGTGCCAGCAGTGAACAGGGGGGCTACACCTTC,CASSEQGGYTF
TRBJ2-1,few,TRBV4-1,TRBD2,TGCGCCAGCAGCCAAAGCGGGATCGGGAGTGTCTACAATGAGCAGTTCTTC,CASSQSGIGSVYNEQFF
TRBJ1-5,.,TRBV7-2,.,TGTGCCAGCAGCTTTAGGCAGAACAATCAGCCCCAGCATTTT,CASSFRQNNQPQHF
TRBJ1-1,.,TRBV30,.,TGTGCCTGGAGTGTAGGTGGGGCGCGGACTGAAGCTTTCTTT,CAWSVGGARTEAFF
TRBJ2-7,.,TRBV6-1,.,TGTGCCAGCAGTGAAGTGTCAGGGGTAGGTTACGAGCAGTACTTC,CASSEVSGVGYEQYF
TRBJ2-2,.,TRBV28,.,TGTGCCAGCAGTAGAAATACGGGTTTCAGGGAGCTGTTTTTT,CASSRNTGFRELFF
TRBJ2-7,.,TRBV7-6,.,TGTGCCAGCAGCTCACTTGCGGGCTCCTCCTACGAGCAGTACTTC,CASSSLAGSSYEQYF
TRBJ2-7,.,TRBV30,.,TGTGCCTGGAGCGGAGGGGGCTCCATCATCGTTTACGAGCAGTACTTC,CAWSGGGSIIVYEQYF
TRBJ2-3,.,TRBV10-1,TRBD2,TGCGCCAGCAGTGAGTCGTTCAGCGGGAGAGGTACGCAGTATTTT,CASSESFSGRGTQYF
TRBJ2-1,once,TRBV19,.,TGTGCCAGTAGTACCGGGACAAAGAATGAGCAGTTCTTC,CASSTGTKNEQFF